This passage covers 30 T cell receptor beta chains from one sample sequenced in a study of Ad26.COV2.S vaccination and SARS-CoV-2 variants. Assay used: immunoSEQ multiplex PCR; TCRdb lists only in-frame clones, some missing. Among more than 350,000 clones listed, about nine tenths were seen once. Documented treatment: around 19 received Ad26.COV2.S at low or high dose, single or two shots; roughly 5 received placebo; per-sample allocation not given. Samples came from day 63 after the first vaccine or placebo injection. The sample in question was peripheral blood, obtained in a trial of Ad26.COV2.S vaccine versus placebo. The receptors stem from a person aged 18-60 years who received the Ad26.COV2.S COVID-19 vaccine or a placebo.

This chain links TRBV7-2 with TRBJ2-2; D is undetermined. The CDR3 totals 13 residues. With 5 bases removed from V and 2 bases from J, the gap between germline ends came to 6 bases. CDR1 SGHTA and CDR2 FQGNSA come from the germline V gene. The CDR3: CASSPGNTGELFF. CDR3 bases: TGTGCCAGCAGCCCCGGCAACACCGGGGAGCTGTTTTTT.

The chain is built from TRBV5-1 and TRBJ2-6, with D perhaps matching TRBD2 (5 bases). From germline, CDR1 is SGHRS and CDR2 YFSETQ. The CDR3 sequence is 16 residues long. Trimming cost V 0 bases and J 2 bases, with 9 bases left between them. DNA for the CDR3: TGCGCCAGCAGCTTGGAGAGGGTCGCTGGGGCCAACGTCCTGACTTTC. Amino acid sequence: CASSLERVAGANVLTF. The full variable domain, rest sourced from reference TRBV5-1 and TRBJ2-6, is KAGVTQTPRYLIKTRGQQVTLSCSPISGHRSVSWYQQTPGQGLQFLFEYFSETQRNKGNFPGRFSGRQFSNSRSEMNVSTLELGDSALYLCASSLERVAGANVLTFGAGSRLTVL.

The rearrangement links TRBV19 to TRBJ2-5; 7 bases agree with TRBD2. CDR3 length: 12 amino acids. V lost 8 bases to trimming and J lost 10 bases; unmatched junction nucleotides: 10. Germline V lookup: CDR1 LNHDA, CDR2 SQIVND (reference sequence). CDR3 loop: CASGKGGRDQYF. DNA for the CDR3: TGTGCCAGTGGTAAGGGAGGGCGGGACCAGTACTTC.

The CDR3 sequence is CASSQDMGGAYNEQFF. DNA of the CDR3: TGCGCCAGCAGCCAAGATATGGGGGGGGCCTACAATGAGCAGTTCTTC. The gene calls are TRBV4-3 and TRBJ2-1, with 7 bases fitting TRBD2. Looked up from germline, CDR1 is LGHNA and CDR2 is YSLEER. The CDR3 sequence is 16 residues long. The V gene end was trimmed by 0 bases and the J gene end by 2 bases; junction bases not matched to a gene: 4.

This clone appeared a few times. The gene calls are TRBV28 and TRBJ1-5, with 8 bases fitting TRBD1. Germline V gene data show CDR1 as MDHEN and CDR2 as SYDVKM. CDR3 length equals 15 residues. V was clipped by 6 bases and J by 2 bases; unmatched bases: 6. CDR3 sequence reads: CASRPPGQGNQPQHF. The CDR3 DNA reads as TGTGCCAGCAGGCCCCCGGGACAGGGCAATCAGCCCCAGCATTTT.

CDR3 amino acids: CASSLAGAANEQFF. DNA of the CDR3: TGTGCCAGTAGTCTAGCGGGAGCGGCGAATGAGCAGTTCTTC. The chain combines TRBV19 with TRBJ2-1, with 10 bases identical to TRBD2. The length of the CDR3 is 14 residues. CDR1 is LNHDA and CDR2 is SQIVND in the germline V gene (reference sequence). V lost 5 bases and J lost 7; bases outside the gene matches: 5.

About this clone itself: Other DNA sequences in the same sample also yield this CDR3. The rearrangement uses TRBV2 and TRBJ2-2; tentatively, D is TRBD2 (6 bases). The ends were cut back, 5 bases at V and 1 base at J, with 8 bases in the middle. This CDR3 spans 14 amino acids. Per the germline V gene, CDR1 is SNHLY and CDR2 is FYNNEI. The CDR3 spells CASSPGLNTGELFF. The DNA for the CDR3 is TGTGCCAGCAGTCCGGGACTGAACACCGGGGAGCTGTTTTTT.

V gene TRBV9 combines with J gene TRBJ1-5; D may be TRBD1 (5 bases). This CDR3 is 15 amino acids long. V lost 3 bases and J 11 bases, leaving 21 bases between the germline ends. The germline CDR1 and CDR2 sequences are SGDLS and YYNGEE. The CDR3 region is CASSAEGSTSSAQHF. The CDR3 DNA follows: TGTGCCAGCAGCGCCGAGGGGAGTACCTCATCGGCCCAGCATTTT.

This clone appeared a single time. DNA for the CDR3: TGTGCCAGCAGCTTAGGGACCCAAGATCAGCCCCAGCATTTT. Its translation is CASSLGTQDQPQHF. The chain is built from TRBV11-2 and TRBJ1-5; D remains ambiguous. CDR1 is SGHAT and CDR2 is FQNNGV in the germline V gene. Trimming took 1 base from V and 5 from J, leaving 9 bases between them. The CDR3 is made up of 14 amino acids.

The CDR3 sequence is CASSFGTAQETQYF. Written as DNA, the CDR3 is TGCGCCAGCAGCTTTGGTACAGCGCAAGAGACCCAGTACTTC. The chain joins TRBV5-1 to TRBJ2-5, with D unresolved. The V end was cut by 2 bases, the J end by 2 bases, with 10 bases between. This CDR3 has 14 residues. Germline CDR1 is SGHRS and CDR2 is YFSETQ.

V and J are TRBV12-3 or TRBV12-4 and TRBJ2-3; a possible D gene is TRBD1 (6 bases). The CDR3 consists of 13 residues. Trimming shortened V by 3 bases and J by 4 bases, and 8 bases separated the two germline ends. In DNA form, the CDR3 reads TGTGCCAGCAGTTTGGACAGTGCAGATACGCAGTATTTT. It is translated as CASSLDSADTQYF.

This sequence joins TRBV5-1 and TRBJ2-4, with no clear D. The V gene's germline CDR1 is SGHRS and CDR2 YFSETQ. This CDR3 comprises 14 residues. Trimming shortened V by 0 bases and J by 2 bases, and 6 bases separated the two germline ends. The CDR3 coding sequence is TGCGCCAGCAGCTTGGATTCATCCAAAAACATTCAGTACTTC. Protein: CASSLDSSKNIQYF.

For this clone: The sample carries other DNA sequences with the same CDR3. J is TRBJ2-7 and V is TRBV12-3 or TRBV12-4; D may be TRBD2 (6 bases). Trimming took 5 bases from V and 4 from J, leaving 9 bases between them. This CDR3 has 12 amino acids. The CDR3 here is CASSLGTYEQYF. As DNA, the CDR3 is TGTGCCAGCAGTCTTGGGACTTACGAGCAGTACTTC.

V and J are TRBV5-4 and TRBJ2-7, with D perhaps matching TRBD2 (7 bases). V was clipped by 3 bases and J by 3 bases, with 13 bases between them. This CDR3 is built from 14 residues. Germline assignment: CDR1 SGHNT and CDR2 YYREEE (reference sequence). This chain's CDR3 is CASSWGGAGYEQYF. The CDR3 DNA reads TGTGCCAGCAGCTGGGGGGGGGCTGGCTACGAGCAGTACTTC. The full variable domain, with the rest looked up from reference TRBV5-4 and TRBJ2-7, is ETGVTQSPTHLIKTRGQQVTLRCSSQSGHNTVSWYQQALGQGPQFIFQYYREEENGRGNFPPRFSGLQFPNYSSELNVNALELDDSALYLCASSWGGAGYEQYFGPGTRLTVT.

The chain has TRBV5-6 and TRBJ2-7; 8 bases are shared with TRBD1. V lost 4 bases to trimming and J lost 5 bases; unmatched junction nucleotides: 14. Looked up from germline, CDR1 is SGHDT and CDR2 is YYEEEE. This CDR3 contains 16 residues. CDR3 amino acids: CASSLWTGLVRDEQYF. The CDR3 DNA reads as TGTGCCAGCAGCCTATGGACAGGGCTGGTAAGAGACGAGCAGTACTTC. The whole variable domain, remainder taken from reference TRBV5-6 and TRBJ2-7, is DAGVTQSPTHLIKTRGQQVTLRCSPKSGHDTVSWYQQALGQGPQFIFQYYEEEERQRGNFPDRFSGHQFPNYSSELNVNALLLGDSALYLCASSLWTGLVRDEQYFGPGTRLTVT.

This clone has only one observation. The J gene is TRBJ2-5, the V gene TRBV5-1; 8 bases line up with TRBD1. Per germline, CDR1 SGHRS and CDR2 YFSETQ. The CDR3 totals 16 residues. Unmatched junction bases numbered 12, after V lost 4 bases and J lost 4 bases. The CDR3 bases are TGCGCCAGCAGCACGGACACCGGGACAGGTTTAGAGACCCAGTACTTC. As protein: CASSTDTGTGLETQYF.

This clone occurred a few times. The rearrangement uses TRBV29-1 and TRBJ2-7; 9 positions agree with TRBD1. Germline loops: CDR1 SQVTM, CDR2 ANQGSEA. V was clipped by 3 bases and J by 2 bases; unmatched bases: 8. CDR3 length: 15 amino acids. The CDR3 sequence is CSVDGDREDPYEQYF. DNA for the CDR3: TGCAGCGTTGATGGGGACAGGGAGGATCCCTACGAGCAGTACTTC.

The chain links TRBV4-3 to TRBJ2-1, with 10 bases fitting TRBD2. V was pared by 1 base and J by 9 bases, with 12 bases of the junction left unmatched. CDR1 and CDR2 from the germline V gene are LGHNA and YSLEER. This CDR3 has 17 amino acids. CDR3 nucleotides: TGCGCCAGCAGCCAAGGACTTCTAGCGGGAGCGTCTGGTGAGCAGTTCTTC. Its protein product is CASSQGLLAGASGEQFF.

V is TRBV7-2 and J is TRBJ2-7; TRBD1 matches 7 bases. With 8 bases clipped from V and 5 bases from J, the junction kept 12 bases outside the gene matches. Germline loops: CDR1 SGHTA, CDR2 FQGNSA. CDR3 length equals 14 residues. CDR3 residues: CASRLLAGGDEQYF. The CDR3 region has the DNA TGTGCCAGCCGGCTCCTGGCAGGGGGTGACGAGCAGTACTTC.

V and J are TRBV10-2 and TRBJ2-7, with TRBD1 identical over 7 bases. This CDR3 has 13 residues. Germline V lookup: CDR1 WSHSY, CDR2 SAAADI. V lost 5 bases, J lost 1 base, and 2 bases stayed unmatched. The CDR3, as DNA: TGCGCCAGCAGTTTACAGGGGTCCTACGAGCAGTACTTC. Translation: CASSLQGSYEQYF.

The chain is built from TRBV9 and TRBJ2-1; D is perhaps TRBD1 (7 bases). Germline V gene sequence: CDR1 SGDLS, CDR2 YYNGEE. Trimming removed 5 bases at V and 5 bases at J, with 17 bases between. The length of the CDR3 is 15 residues. CDR3: CASSPTGEEDNEQFF. In nucleotides, the CDR3 is TGTGCCAGCAGTCCAACAGGGGAGGAGGACAATGAGCAGTTCTTC. Based on the CDR3 plus reference TRBV9 and TRBJ2-1, the full variable domain is DSGVTQTPKHLITATGQRVTLRCSPRSGDLSVYWYQQSLDQGLQFLIQYYNGEERAKGNILERFSAQQFPDLHSELNLSSLELGDSALYFCASSPTGEEDNEQFFGPGTRLTVL.

The chain has TRBV30 and TRBJ1-1; D uncertain. This CDR3 region has 11 residues. Trimming took 7 bases from V and 4 from J, leaving 10 bases between them. Germline-derived CDR1 and CDR2 are GTSNPN and SVGIG (reference sequence). CDR3 sequence: CAFLYSTEAFF. The DNA for the CDR3 is TGTGCCTTTCTTTATTCCACTGAAGCTTTCTTT. Together with reference TRBV30 and TRBJ1-1, the CDR3 gives the full variable domain: SQTIHQWPATLVQPVGSPLSLECTVEGTSNPNLYWYRQAAGRGLQLLFYSVGIGQISSEVPQNLSASRPQDRQFILSSKKLLLSDSGFYLCAFLYSTEAFFGQGTRLTVV.

V and J are TRBV6-2 or TRBV6-3 and TRBJ2-1, with 10 bases identical to TRBD2. The CDR3 totals 14 residues. Trimming at V came to 4 bases and at J to 10 bases, leaving 7 bases not matched to a gene. Per the germline V gene, CDR1 is MNHEY and CDR2 is SVGEGT. CDR3 region: CASSFSSGSLEQFF. CDR3 sequence (DNA): TGTGCCAGCAGTTTCTCTAGCGGGAGTTTGGAGCAGTTCTTC.

The chain has TRBV6-6 and TRBJ2-2, with 12 bases matching TRBD2. The CDR3 sequence is 16 residues long. With 6 bases clipped from V and 5 bases from J, the junction kept 7 bases outside the gene matches. CDR1 MNHNY and CDR2 SVGAGI come from the germline V gene (reference sequence). The CDR3, as DNA: TGTGCCAGCAGACGAACCGGGACTAGCGGGACCGGGGAGCTGTTTTTT. This codes for CASRRTGTSGTGELFF.

V and J are TRBV19 and TRBJ2-7; tentatively, D is TRBD2 (5 bases). Germline CDR1 is LNHDA and CDR2 is SQIVND (reference sequence). CDR3 size: 14 residues. V gave up 5 bases and J gave up 2 bases, with 13 bases separating them. CDR3 sequence: CASSEGRLTYEQYF. DNA of the CDR3: TGTGCCAGTAGTGAAGGGAGACTTACCTACGAGCAGTACTTC.

V usage is TRBV6-2 or TRBV6-3 and J usage is TRBJ2-3, with unresolved D. The CDR3 length is 15 residues. Trimming pared 5 bases from V and 2 bases from J, leaving 14 bases between. Germline CDR1 MNHEY, CDR2 SVGEGT. In DNA form, the CDR3 reads TGTGCCAGCAGTACCCGTAGTCCTTTCACAGATACGCAGTATTTT. Its translation: CASSTRSPFTDTQYF.

The chain carries TRBV28 and TRBJ2-1, with no clear D. The CDR3 extends over 18 amino acids. Per the germline V gene, CDR1 is MDHEN and CDR2 is SYDVKM. The V end was cut by 5 bases, the J end by 6 bases, with 26 bases between. Here the CDR3 DNA reads TGTGCCAGCAGTCTACCCCCGCCTACGTATCGGTCTTCCAATGAGCAGTTCTTC. Protein sequence: CASSLPPPTYRSSNEQFF.

This chain connects TRBV6-2 or TRBV6-3 to TRBJ1-2; D might be TRBD1 (6 bases). Germline-derived CDR1 and CDR2 are MNHEY and SVGEGT. V lost 6 bases to trimming and J lost 7 bases, with 9 bases between them. CDR3 size: 11 residues. For the CDR3, the DNA is TGTGCCAGCAGCCGGGGGGCTGGCTACACCTTC. The encoded protein is CASSRGAGYTF.

This chain uses TRBV11-3 with TRBJ2-1; 7 nucleotides agree with TRBD2. Germline values: CDR1 SGHNT, CDR2 YENEEA. V trimming: 4 bases; J trimming: 6 bases; junction bases outside the gene matches: 9. The CDR3 totals 15 residues. CDR3: CASSSGRSGTNEQFF. DNA of the CDR3: TGTGCCAGCAGCTCAGGGCGGAGCGGGACCAATGAGCAGTTCTTC.

The CDR3 loop is CASRRGESGYTF. The CDR3, as DNA: TGTGCCAGCAGAAGAGGGGAAAGCGGCTACACCTTC. The genes are TRBV6-5 and TRBJ1-2; TRBD1 is a possible D gene (5 bases). The CDR3 sequence is 12 residues long. V was shortened by 6 bases and J by 8 bases, with 13 bases between the two germline ends. CDR1 is MNHEY, CDR2 SVGAGI, per germline.